This T cell receptor beta chain was sequenced for a study of blood T cell repertoires in COVID-19. Whole-study context: Samples taken during acute and convalescent COVID-19 were collected in the United States, Italy and Spain. T cells, B-cell-depleted T cells, or PBMCs supplied cDNA or gDNA.

Living in about two dozen US areas, the participants were between about 18 and 100 years of age. In assigning cohorts, the study relied on participant-reported clinical history. In this sample, this clone turned up many times. The CDR3 has 15 residues. Germline lookup yields CDR1 SGHNT and CDR2 YENEEA. The V gene lost 5 bases and the J gene lost 4 bases, with 15 bases spanning the gap. Assay used: immunoSEQ multiplex PCR; TCRdb lists only in-frame clones, some missing. The profile shows some 200,000 clones, about 80% of them singletons. The chain links TRBV11-3 to TRBJ1-3, with D possibly matching TRBD1 (5 bases). This TCR came from a woman aged 40 to 50 with acute COVID-19. Sequencing used PBMCs or T cells enriched from blood (not recorded which). CDR3 amino acids: CASSQEGAGGNTIYF. CDR3 nucleotides: TGTGCCAGCAGCCAAGAAGGGGCAGGCGGAAACACCATATATTTT.